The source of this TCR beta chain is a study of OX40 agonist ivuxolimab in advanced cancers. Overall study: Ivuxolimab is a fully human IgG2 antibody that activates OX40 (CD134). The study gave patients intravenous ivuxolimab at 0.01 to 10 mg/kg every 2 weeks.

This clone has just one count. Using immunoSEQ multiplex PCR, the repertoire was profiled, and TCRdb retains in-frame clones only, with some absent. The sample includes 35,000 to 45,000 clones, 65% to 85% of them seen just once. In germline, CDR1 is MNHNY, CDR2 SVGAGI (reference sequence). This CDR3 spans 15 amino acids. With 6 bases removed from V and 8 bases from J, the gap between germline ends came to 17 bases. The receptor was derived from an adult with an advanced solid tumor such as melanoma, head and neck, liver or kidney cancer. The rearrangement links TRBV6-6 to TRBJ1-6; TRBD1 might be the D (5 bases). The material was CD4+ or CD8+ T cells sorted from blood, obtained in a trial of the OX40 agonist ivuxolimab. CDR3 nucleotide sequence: TGTGCCAGCAGCGGGACGCTCACCCAGGATTCACCCCTCCACTTT. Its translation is CASSGTLTQDSPLHF.